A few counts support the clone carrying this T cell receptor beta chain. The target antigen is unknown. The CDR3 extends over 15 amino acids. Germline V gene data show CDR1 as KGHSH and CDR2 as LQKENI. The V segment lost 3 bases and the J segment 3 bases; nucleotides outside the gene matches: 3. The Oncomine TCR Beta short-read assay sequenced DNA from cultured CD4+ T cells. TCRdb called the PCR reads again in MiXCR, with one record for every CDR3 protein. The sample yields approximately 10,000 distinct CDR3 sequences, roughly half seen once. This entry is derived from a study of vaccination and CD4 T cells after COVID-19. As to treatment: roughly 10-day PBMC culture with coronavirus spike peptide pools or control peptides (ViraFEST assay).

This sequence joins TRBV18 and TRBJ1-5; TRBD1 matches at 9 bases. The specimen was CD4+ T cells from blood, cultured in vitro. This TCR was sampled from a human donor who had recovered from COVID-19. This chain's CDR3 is CASSPGQGVNQPQHF. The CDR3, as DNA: TGTGCCAGCTCACCGGGACAGGGAGTCAATCAGCCCCAGCATTTT.